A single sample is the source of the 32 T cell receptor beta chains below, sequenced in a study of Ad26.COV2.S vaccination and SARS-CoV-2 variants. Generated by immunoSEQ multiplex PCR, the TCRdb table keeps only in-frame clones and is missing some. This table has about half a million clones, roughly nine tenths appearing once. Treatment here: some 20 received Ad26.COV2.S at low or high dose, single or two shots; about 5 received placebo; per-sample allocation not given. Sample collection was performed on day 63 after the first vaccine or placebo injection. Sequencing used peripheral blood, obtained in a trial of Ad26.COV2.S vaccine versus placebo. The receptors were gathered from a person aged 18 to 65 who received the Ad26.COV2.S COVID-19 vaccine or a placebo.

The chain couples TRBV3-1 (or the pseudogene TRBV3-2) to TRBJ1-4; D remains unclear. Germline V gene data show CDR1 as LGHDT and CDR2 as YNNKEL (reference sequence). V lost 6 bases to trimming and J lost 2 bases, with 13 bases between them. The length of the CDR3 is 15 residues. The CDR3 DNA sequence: TGTGCCAGCAGGCGCGGTAGGGCGACTAATGAAAAACTGTTTTTT. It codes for CASRRGRATNEKLFF.

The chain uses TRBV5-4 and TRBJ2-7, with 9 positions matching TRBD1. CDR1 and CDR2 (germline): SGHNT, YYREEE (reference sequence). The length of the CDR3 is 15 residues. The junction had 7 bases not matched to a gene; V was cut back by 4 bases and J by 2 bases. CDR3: CASSTGTGITYEQYF. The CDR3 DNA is TGTGCCAGCAGCACAGGGACAGGGATTACCTACGAGCAGTACTTC.

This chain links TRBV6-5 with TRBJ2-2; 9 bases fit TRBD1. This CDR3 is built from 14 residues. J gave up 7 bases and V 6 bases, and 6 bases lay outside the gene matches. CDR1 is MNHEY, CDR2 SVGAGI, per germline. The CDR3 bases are TGTGCCAGCAGGAGGGACAGGGACATCGGGGAGCTGTTTTTT. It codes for CASRRDRDIGELFF.

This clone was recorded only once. The CDR3, as DNA: TGCGCCAGCAGTGGGGGTAGCTCGGACAATGAGCAGTTCTTC. It codes for CASSGGSSDNEQFF. The chain recombines TRBV10-1 with TRBJ2-1; D is uncertain. This CDR3 comprises 14 residues. V was trimmed by 4 bases and J by 5 bases, leaving 12 bases between them. The germline V gene has CDR1 WNHNN and CDR2 SYGVQD (reference sequence).

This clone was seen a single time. CDR3 sequence: CASSFFGANVLTF. The CDR3 nucleotides read TGTGCCAGCAGCTTCTTCGGGGCCAACGTCCTGACTTTC. The V gene is TRBV7-2, the J gene TRBJ2-6; no clear D gene. The CDR3 covers 13 residues. V shed 3 bases and J shed 4 bases, with 4 bases lying between them. Germline V gene sequence: CDR1 SGHTA, CDR2 FQGNSA.

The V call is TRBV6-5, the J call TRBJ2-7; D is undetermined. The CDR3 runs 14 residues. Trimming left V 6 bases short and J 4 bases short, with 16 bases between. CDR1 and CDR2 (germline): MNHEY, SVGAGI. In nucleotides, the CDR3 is TGTGCCAGCAGCCTTAATGGCGTAGGGTACGAGCAGTACTTC. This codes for CASSLNGVGYEQYF.

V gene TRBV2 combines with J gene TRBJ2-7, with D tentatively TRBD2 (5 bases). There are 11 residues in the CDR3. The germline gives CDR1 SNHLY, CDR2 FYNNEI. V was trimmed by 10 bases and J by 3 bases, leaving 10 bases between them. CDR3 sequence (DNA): TGTGCCACCCGACGGGACTACGAGCAGTACTTC. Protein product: CATRRDYEQYF.

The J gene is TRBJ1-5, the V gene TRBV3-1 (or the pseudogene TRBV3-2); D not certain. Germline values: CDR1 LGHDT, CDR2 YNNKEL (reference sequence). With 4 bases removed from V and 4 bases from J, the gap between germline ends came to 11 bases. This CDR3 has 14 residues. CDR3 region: CASSLWTGNQPQHF. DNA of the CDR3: TGTGCCAGCAGCCTATGGACGGGAAATCAGCCCCAGCATTTT.

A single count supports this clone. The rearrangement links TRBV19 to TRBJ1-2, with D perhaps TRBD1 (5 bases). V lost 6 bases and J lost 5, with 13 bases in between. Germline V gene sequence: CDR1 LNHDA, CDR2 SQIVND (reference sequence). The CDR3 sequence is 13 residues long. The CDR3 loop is CASRFPGMYGYTF. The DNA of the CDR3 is TGTGCCAGTAGGTTCCCAGGGATGTATGGCTACACCTTC. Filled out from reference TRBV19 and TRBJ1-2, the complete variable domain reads DGGITQSPKYLFRKEGQNVTLSCEQNLNHDAMYWYRQDPGQGLRLIYYSQIVNDFQKGDIAEGYSVSREKKESFPLTVTSAQKNPTAFYLCASRFPGMYGYTFGSGTRLTVV.

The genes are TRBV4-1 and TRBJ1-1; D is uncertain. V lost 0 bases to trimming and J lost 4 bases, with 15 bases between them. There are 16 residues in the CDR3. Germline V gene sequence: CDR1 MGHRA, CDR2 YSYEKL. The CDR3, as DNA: TGCGCCAGCAGCCAAGACGGGCCTCGGGGAGGCACTGAAGCTTTCTTT. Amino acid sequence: CASSQDGPRGGTEAFF.

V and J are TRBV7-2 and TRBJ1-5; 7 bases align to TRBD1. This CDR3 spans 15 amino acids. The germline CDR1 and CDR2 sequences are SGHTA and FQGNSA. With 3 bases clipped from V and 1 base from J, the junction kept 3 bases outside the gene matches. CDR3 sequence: CASSLDRLSNQPQHF. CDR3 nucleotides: TGTGCCAGCAGCTTGGACAGGCTAAGCAATCAGCCCCAGCATTTT.

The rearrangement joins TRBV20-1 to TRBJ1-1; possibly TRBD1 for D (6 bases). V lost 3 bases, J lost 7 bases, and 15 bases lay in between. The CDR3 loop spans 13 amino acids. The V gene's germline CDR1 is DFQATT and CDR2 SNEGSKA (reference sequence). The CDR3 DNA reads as TGCAGTGCTAGTTTTCAGGGGTCAGGTGAAGCTTTCTTT. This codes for CSASFQGSGEAFF.

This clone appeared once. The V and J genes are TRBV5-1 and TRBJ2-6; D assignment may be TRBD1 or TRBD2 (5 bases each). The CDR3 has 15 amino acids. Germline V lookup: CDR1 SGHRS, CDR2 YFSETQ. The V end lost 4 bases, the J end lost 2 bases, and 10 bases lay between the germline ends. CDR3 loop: CASSRDGTGANVLTF. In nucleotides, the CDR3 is TGCGCCAGCAGCCGGGACGGTACTGGGGCCAACGTCCTGACTTTC.

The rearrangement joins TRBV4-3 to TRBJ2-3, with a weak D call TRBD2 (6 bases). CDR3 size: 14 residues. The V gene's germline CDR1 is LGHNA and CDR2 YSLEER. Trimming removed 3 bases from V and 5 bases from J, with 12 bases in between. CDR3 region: CASSQGLAKDTQYF. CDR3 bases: TGCGCCAGCAGCCAGGGACTCGCTAAAGATACGCAGTATTTT.

The CDR3 loop reads CASSPGMVRSNQPQHF. The CDR3 DNA follows: TGTGCCAGCTCACCAGGTATGGTGAGGAGCAATCAGCCCCAGCATTTT. This sequence joins TRBV18 and TRBJ1-5; D not certain. The length of the CDR3 is 16 residues. Per the germline V gene, CDR1 is KGHSH and CDR2 is LQKENI. Deletions cut 2 bases from V and 1 base from J, with 12 bases between.

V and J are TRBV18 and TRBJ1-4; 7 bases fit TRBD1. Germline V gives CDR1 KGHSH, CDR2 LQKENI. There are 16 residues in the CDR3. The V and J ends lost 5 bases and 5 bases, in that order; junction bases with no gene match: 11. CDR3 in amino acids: CASSSNSGGDNEKLFF. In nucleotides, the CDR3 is TGTGCCAGCTCATCGAATTCAGGGGGAGACAATGAAAAACTGTTTTTT.

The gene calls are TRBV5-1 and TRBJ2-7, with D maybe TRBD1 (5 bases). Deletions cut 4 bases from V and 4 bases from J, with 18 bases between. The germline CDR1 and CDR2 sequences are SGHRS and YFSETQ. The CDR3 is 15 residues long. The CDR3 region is CASSSVPGSHYEQYF. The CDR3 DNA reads TGCGCCAGCAGCAGCGTCCCAGGGTCCCATTACGAGCAGTACTTC.

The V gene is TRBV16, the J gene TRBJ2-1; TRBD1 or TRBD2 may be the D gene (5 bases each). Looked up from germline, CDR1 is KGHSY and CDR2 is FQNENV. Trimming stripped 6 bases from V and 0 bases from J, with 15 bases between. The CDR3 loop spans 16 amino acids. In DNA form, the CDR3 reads TGTGCCAGCAGAACAACCGAGGGGCCCTCCTACAATGAGCAGTTCTTC. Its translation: CASRTTEGPSYNEQFF.

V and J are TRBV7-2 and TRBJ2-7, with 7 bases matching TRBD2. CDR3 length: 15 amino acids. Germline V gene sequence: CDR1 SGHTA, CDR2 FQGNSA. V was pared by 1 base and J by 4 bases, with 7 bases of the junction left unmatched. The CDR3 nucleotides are TGTGCCAGCAGCTTAGATGGGAGCGGGGTTTACGAGCAGTACTTC. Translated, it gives CASSLDGSGVYEQYF.

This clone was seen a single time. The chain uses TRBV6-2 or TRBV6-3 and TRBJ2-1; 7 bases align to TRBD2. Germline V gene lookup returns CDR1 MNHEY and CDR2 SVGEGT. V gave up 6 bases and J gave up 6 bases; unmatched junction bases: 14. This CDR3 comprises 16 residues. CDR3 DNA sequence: TGTGCCAGCAGCCCTCCTGGGGGTAGCGGGCGCAATGAGCAGTTCTTC. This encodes CASSPPGGSGRNEQFF.

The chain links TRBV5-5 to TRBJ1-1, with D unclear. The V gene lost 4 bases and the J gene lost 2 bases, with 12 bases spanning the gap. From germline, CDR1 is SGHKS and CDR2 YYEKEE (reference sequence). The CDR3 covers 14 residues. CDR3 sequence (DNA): TGTGCCAGCAGCCGGGAGAATCAAAACACTGAAGCTTTCTTT. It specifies CASSRENQNTEAFF.

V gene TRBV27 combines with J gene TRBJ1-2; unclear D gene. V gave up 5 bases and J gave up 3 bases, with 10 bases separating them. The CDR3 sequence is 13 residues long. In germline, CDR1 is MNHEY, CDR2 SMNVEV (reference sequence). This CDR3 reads CASSRSTDYGYTF. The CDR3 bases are TGTGCCAGCAGTCGGTCCACAGACTATGGCTACACCTTC.

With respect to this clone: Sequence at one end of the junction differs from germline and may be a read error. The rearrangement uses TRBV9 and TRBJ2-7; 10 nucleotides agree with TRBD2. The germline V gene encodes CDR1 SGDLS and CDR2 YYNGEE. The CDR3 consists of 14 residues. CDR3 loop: CASSLAGGSSEQYF. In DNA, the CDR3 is TGTGCCAGCAGTTTAGCGGGAGGTTCCTCCGAGCAGTACTTC. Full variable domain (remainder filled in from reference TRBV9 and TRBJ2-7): DSGVTQTPKHLITATGQRVTLRCSPRSGDLSVYWYQQSLDQGLQFLIQYYNGEERAKGNILERFSAQQFPDLHSELNLSSLELGDSALYFCASSLAGGSSEQYFGPGTRLTVT.

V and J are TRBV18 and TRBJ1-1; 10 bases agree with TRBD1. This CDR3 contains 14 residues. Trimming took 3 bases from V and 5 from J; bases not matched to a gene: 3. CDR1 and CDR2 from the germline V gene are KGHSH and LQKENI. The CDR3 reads CASSPDRGKTEAFF. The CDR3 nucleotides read TGTGCCAGCTCACCGGACAGGGGGAAGACTGAAGCTTTCTTT.

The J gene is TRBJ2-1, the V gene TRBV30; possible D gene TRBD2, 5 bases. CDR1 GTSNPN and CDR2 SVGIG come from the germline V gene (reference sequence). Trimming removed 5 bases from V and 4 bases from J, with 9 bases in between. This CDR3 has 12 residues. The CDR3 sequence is CAWGRTYNEQFF. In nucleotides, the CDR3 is TGTGCCTGGGGTAGGACTTACAATGAGCAGTTCTTC.

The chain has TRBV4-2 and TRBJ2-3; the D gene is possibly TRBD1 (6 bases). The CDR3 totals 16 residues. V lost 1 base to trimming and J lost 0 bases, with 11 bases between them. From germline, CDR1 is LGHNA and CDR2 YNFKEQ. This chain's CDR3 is CASSQVAGASTDTQYF. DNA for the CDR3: TGTGCCAGCAGCCAAGTAGCAGGGGCGAGCACAGATACGCAGTATTTT.

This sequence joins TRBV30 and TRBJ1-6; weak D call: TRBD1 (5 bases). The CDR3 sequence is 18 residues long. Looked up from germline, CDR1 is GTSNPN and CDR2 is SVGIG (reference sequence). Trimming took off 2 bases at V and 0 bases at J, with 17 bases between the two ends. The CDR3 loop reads CAWSLDLGVPSYNSPLHF. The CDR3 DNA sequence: TGTGCCTGGAGTTTGGACTTAGGGGTGCCCTCCTATAATTCACCCCTCCACTTT.

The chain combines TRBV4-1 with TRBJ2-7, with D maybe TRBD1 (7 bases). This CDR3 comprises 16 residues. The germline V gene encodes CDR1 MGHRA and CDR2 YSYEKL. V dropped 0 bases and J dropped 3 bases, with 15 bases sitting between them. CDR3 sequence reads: CASSQEGAGGYYEQYF. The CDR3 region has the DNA TGCGCCAGCAGCCAAGAAGGGGCAGGGGGGTACTACGAGCAGTACTTC.

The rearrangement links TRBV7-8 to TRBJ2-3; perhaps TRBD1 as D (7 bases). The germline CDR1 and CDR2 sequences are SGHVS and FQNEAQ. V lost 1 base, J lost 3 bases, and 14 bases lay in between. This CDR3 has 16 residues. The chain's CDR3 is CASSLGRGTVTDTQYF. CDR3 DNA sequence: TGTGCCAGCAGCTTAGGCCGCGGGACAGTGACAGATACGCAGTATTTT.

The CDR3 loop is CASSATEKRDSEQYF. The CDR3 nucleotides are TGTGCCAGCAGCGCCACAGAGAAGCGGGATAGCGAGCAGTACTTC. The chain links TRBV9 to TRBJ2-7, with 7 bases fitting TRBD2. Germline V gives CDR1 SGDLS, CDR2 YYNGEE. The CDR3 covers 15 residues. Losses at the gene ends were 3 bases for V and 6 bases for J; bases not matched to a gene: 12.

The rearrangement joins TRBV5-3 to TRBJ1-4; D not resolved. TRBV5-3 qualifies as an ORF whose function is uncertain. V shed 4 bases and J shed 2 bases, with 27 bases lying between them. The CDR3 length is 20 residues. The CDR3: CARSPIRVSQKTDTNEKLFF. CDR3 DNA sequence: TGTGCCAGAAGCCCCATTCGGGTTTCACAGAAGACGGATACTAATGAAAAACTGTTTTTT.

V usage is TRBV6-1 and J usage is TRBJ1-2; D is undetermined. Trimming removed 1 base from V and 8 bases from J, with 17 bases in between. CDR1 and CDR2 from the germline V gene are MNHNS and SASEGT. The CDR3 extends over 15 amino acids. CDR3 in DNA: TGTGCCAGCAGTGAAGGTCCCGGGGAGGGAACAGGCTACACCTTC. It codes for CASSEGPGEGTGYTF.